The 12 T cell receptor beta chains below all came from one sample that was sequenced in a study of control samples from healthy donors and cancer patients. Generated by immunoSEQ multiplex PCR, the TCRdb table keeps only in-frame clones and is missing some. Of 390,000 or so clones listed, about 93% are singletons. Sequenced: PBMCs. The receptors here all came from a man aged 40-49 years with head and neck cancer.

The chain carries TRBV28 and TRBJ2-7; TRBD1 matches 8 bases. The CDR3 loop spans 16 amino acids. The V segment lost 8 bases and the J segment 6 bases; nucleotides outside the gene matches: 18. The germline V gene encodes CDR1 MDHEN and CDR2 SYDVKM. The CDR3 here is CASGKGRAGGRIEQYF. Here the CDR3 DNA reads TGTGCCAGCGGAAAAGGTCGAGCAGGGGGCCGTATCGAGCAGTACTTC.

The CDR3 bases are TGTGCCAGCAGTGCCCGGTCGAGTGGGGGGATCGGTGGAAACTATCAGCCCCAGCATTTT. It codes for CASSARSSGGIGGNYQPQHF. The chain recombines TRBV6-1 with TRBJ1-5; tentative D call: TRBD1 (5 bases). Deletions cut 4 bases from V and 5 bases from J, with 30 bases between. Germline-derived CDR1 and CDR2 are MNHNS and SASEGT. The CDR3 runs to 20 residues.

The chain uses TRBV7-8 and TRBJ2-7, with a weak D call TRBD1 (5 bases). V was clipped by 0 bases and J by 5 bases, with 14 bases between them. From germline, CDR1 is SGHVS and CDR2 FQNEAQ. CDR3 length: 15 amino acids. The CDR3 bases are TGTGCCAGCAGCTTAGCCGCGACAGCCAAGAACGAGCAGTACTTC. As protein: CASSLAATAKNEQYF.

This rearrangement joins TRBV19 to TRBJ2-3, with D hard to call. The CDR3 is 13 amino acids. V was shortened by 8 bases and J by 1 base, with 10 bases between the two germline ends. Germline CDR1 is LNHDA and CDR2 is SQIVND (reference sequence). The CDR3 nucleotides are TGTGCCAGTCGACCCTCCGGCACAGATACGCAGTATTTT. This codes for CASRPSGTDTQYF.

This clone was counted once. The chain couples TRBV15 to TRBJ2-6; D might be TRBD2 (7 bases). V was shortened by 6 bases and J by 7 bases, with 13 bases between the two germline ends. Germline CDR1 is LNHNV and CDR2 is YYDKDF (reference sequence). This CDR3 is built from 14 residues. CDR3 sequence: CATSTGGLANVLTF. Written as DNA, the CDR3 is TGTGCCACCAGTACGGGGGGCCTAGCCAACGTCCTGACTTTC.

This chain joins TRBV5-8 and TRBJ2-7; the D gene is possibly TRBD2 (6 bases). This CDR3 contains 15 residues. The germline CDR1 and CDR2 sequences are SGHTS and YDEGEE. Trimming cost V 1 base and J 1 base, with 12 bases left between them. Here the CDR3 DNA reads TGTGCCAGCAGCTTGTTACTAGCTTCTTCCTACGAGCAGTACTTC. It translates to CASSLLLASSYEQYF. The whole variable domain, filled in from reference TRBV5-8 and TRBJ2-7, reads EAGVTQSPTHLIKTRGQQATLRCSPISGHTSVYWYQQALGLGLQFLLWYDEGEERNRGNFPPRFSGRQFPNYSSELNVNALELEDSALYLCASSLLLASSYEQYFGPGTRLTVT.

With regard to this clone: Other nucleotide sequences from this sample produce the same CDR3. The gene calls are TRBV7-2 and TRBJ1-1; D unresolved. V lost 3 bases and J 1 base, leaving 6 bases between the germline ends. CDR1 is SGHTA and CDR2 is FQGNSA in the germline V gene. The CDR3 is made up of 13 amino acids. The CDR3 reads CASSFGGNTEAFF. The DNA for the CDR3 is TGTGCCAGCAGCTTTGGTGGGAACACTGAAGCTTTCTTT.

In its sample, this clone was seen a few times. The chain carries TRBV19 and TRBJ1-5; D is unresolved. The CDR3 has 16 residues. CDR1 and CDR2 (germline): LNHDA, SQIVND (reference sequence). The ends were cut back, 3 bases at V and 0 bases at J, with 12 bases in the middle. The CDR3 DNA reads TGTGCCAGTAGTATTGCAGATCCAAATAGCAATCAGCCCCAGCATTTT. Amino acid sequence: CASSIADPNSNQPQHF.

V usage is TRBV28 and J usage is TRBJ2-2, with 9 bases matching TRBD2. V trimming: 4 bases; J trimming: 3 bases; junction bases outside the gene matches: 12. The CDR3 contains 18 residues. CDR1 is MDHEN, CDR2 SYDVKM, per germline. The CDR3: CASSSPRSSGSYTGELFF. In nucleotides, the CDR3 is TGTGCCAGCAGTTCCCCCCGAAGTAGCGGGAGTTACACCGGGGAGCTGTTTTTT.

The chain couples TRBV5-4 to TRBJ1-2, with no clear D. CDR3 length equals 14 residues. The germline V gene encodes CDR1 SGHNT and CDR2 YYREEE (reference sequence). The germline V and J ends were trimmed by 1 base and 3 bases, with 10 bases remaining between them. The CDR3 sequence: CASSLNQPDYGYTF. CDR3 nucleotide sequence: TGTGCCAGCAGCTTGAATCAGCCAGACTATGGCTACACCTTC.

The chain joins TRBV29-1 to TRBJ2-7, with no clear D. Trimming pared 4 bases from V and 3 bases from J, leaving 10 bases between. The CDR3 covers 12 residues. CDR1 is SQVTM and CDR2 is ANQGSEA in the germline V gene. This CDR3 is CSVGRRSYEQYF. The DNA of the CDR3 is TGCAGCGTTGGTCGCCGGAGCTACGAGCAGTACTTC.

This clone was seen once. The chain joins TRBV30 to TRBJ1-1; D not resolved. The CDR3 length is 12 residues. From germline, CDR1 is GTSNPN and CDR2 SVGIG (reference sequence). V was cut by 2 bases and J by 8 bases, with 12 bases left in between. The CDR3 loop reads CAWSFNEGEAFF. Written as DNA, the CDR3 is TGTGCCTGGAGTTTTAATGAGGGAGAAGCTTTCTTT.